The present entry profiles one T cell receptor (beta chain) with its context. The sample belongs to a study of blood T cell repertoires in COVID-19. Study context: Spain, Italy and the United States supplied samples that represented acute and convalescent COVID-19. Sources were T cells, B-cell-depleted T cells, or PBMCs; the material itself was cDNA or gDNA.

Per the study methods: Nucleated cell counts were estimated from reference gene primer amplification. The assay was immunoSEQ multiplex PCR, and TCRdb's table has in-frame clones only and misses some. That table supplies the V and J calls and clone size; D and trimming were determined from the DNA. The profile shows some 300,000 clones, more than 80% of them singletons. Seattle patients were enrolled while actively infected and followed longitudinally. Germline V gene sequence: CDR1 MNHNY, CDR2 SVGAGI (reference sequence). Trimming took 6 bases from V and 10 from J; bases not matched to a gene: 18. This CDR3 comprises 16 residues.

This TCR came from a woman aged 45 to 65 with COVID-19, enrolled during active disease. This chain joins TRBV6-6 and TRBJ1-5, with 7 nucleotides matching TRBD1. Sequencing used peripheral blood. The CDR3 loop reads CASSEIKIRGISPQHF. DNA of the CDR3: TGTGCCAGCAGCGAAATCAAAATCAGGGGGATTAGTCCCCAGCATTTT.